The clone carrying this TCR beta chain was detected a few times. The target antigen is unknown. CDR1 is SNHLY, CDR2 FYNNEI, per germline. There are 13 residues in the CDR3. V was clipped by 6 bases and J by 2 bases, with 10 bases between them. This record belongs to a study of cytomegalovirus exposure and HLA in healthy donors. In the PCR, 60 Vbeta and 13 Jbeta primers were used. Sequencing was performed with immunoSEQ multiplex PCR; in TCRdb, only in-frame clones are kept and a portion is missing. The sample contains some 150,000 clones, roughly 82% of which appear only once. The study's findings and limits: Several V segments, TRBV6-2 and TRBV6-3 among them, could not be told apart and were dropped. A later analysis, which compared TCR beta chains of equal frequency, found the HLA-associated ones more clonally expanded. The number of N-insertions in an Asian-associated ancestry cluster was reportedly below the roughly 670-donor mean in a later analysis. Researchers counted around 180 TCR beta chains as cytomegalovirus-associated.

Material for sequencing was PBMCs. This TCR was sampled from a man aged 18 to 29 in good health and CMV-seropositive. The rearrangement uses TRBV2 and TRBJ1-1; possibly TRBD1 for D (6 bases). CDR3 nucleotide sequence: TGTGCCAGCAGACCAGGGGAAAACACTGAAGCTTTCTTT. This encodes CASRPGENTEAFF.